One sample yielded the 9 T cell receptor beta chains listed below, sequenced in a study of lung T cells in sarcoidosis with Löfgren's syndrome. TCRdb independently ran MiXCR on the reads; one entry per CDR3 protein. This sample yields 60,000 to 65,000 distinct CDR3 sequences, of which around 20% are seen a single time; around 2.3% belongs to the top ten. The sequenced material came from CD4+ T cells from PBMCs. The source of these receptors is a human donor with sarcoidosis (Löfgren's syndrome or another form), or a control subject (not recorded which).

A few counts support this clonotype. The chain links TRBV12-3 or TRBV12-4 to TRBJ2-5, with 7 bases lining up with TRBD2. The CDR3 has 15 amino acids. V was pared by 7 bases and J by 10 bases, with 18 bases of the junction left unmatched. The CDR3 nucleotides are TGTGCCAGCACCCCGGGCAGGGAGGGGTTTCGGAGCCAGTACTTC. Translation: CASTPGREGFRSQYF.

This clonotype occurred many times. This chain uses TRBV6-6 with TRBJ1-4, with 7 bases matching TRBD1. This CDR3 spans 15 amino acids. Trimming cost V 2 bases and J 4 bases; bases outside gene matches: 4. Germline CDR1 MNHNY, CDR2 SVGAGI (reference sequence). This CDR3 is CASSYRQGLNEKLFF. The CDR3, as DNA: TGTGCCAGCAGTTACAGACAGGGTCTTAATGAAAAACTGTTTTTT.

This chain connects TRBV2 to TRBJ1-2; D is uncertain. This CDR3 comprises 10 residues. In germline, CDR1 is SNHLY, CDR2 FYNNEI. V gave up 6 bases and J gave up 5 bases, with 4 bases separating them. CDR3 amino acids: CASRLYGYTF. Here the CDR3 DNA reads TGTGCCAGCAGATTATATGGCTACACCTTC.

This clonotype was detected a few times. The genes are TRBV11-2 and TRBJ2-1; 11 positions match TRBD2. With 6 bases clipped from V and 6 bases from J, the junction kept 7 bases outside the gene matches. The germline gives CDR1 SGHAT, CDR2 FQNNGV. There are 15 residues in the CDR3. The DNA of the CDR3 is TGTGCCAGCAGGAAACTAGCGGGAGCCCTCAATGAGCAGTTCTTC. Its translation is CASRKLAGALNEQFF.

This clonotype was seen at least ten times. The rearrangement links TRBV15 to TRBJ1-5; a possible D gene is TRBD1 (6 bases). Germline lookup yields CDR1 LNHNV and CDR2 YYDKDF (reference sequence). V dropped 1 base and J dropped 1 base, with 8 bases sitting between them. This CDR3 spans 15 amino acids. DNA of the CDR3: TGTGCCACCAGCAGAGGAGGGGGAAGCAATCAGCCCCAGCATTTT. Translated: CATSRGGGSNQPQHF. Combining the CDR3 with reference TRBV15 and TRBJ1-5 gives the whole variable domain DAMVIQNPRYQVTQFGKPVTLSCSQTLNHNVMYWYQQKSSQAPKLLFHYYDKDFNNEADTPDNFQSRRPNTSFCFLDIRSPGLGDTAMYLCATSRGGGSNQPQHFGDGTRLSIL.

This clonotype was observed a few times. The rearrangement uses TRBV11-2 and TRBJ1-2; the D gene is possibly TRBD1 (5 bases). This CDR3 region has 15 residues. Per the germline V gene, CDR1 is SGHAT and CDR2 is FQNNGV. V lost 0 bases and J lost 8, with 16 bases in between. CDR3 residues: CASSLDPDSRLGYTF. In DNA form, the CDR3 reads TGTGCCAGCAGCTTAGATCCCGACAGCAGGTTGGGCTACACCTTC. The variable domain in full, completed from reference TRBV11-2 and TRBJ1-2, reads EAGVAQSPRYKIIEKRQSVAFWCNPISGHATLYWYQQILGQGPKLLIQFQNNGVVDDSQLPKDRFSAERLKGVDSTLKIQPAKLEDSAVYLCASSLDPDSRLGYTFGSGTRLTVV.

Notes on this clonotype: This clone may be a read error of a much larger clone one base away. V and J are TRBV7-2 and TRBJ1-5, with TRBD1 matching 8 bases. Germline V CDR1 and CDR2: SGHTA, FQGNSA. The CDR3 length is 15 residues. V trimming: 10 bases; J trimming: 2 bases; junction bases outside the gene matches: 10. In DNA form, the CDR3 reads TGTGCCATCAGTGGACAGGGCAGAGGCAATCAGCCCCAGCATTTT. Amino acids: CAISGQGRGNQPQHF.

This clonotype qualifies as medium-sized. The CDR3 loop is CSAPGPPWDTQYF. The CDR3 nucleotides are TGCAGTGCCCCTGGCCCGCCCTGGGATACGCAGTATTTT. The gene calls are TRBV20-1 and TRBJ2-3; D not certain. Germline assignment: CDR1 DFQATT and CDR2 SNEGSKA (reference sequence). V shed 6 bases and J shed 6 bases, with 16 bases lying between them. The CDR3 is 13 residues long.

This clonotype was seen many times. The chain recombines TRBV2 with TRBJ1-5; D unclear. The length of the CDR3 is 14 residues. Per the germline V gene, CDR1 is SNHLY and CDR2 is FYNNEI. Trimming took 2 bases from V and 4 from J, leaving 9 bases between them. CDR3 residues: CASSENTPNQPQHF. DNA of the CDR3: TGTGCCAGCAGTGAAAATACACCGAATCAGCCCCAGCATTTT.